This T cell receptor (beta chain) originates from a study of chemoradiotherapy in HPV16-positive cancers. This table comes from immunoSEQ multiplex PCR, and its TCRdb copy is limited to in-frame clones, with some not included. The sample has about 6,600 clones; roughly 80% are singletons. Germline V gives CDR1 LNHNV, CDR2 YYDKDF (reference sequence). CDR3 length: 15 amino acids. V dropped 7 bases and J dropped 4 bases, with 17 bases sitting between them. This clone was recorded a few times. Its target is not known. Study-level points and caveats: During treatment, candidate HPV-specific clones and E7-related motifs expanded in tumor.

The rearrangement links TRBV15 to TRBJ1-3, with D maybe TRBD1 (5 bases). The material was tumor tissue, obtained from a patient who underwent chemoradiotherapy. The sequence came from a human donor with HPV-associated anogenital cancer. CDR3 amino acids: CATTDYPGGGNTIYF. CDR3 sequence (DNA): TGTGCCACCACCGACTATCCCGGGGGAGGAAACACCATATATTTT. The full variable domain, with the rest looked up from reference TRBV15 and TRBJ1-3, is DAMVIQNPRYQVTQFGKPVTLSCSQTLNHNVMYWYQQKSSQAPKLLFHYYDKDFNNEADTPDNFQSRRPNTSFCFLDIRSPGLGDTAMYLCATTDYPGGGNTIYFGEGSWLTVV.